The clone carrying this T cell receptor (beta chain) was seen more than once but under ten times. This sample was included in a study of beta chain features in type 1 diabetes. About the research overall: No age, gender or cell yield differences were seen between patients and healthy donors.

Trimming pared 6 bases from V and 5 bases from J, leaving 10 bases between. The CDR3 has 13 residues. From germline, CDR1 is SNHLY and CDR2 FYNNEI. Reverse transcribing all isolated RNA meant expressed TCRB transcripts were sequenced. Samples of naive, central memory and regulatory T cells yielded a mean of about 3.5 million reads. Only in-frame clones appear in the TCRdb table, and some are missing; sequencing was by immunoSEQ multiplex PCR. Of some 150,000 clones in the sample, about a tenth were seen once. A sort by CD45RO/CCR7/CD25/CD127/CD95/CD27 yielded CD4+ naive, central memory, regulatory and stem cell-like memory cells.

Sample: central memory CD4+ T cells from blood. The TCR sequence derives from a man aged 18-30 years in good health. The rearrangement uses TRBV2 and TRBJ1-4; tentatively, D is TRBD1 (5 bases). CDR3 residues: CASSPGQNEKLFF. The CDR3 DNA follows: TGTGCCAGCAGCCCAGGGCAGAATGAAAAACTGTTTTTT.